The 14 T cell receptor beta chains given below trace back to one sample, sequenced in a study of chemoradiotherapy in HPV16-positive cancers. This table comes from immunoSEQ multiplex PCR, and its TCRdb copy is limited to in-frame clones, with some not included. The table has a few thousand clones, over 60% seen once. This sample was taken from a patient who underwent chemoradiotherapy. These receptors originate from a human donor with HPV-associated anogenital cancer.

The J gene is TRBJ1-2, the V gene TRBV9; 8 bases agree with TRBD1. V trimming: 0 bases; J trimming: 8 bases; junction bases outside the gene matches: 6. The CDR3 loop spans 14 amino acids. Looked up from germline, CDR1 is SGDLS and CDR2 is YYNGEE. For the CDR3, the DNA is TGTGCCAGCAGCGTAGTGGCAGGGGGCAAGGGCTACACCTTC. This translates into CASSVVAGGKGYTF.

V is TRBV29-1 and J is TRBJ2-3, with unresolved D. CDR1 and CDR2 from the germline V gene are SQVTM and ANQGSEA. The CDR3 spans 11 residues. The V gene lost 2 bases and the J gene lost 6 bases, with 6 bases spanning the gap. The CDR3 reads CSVELRDTQYF. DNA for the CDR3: TGCAGCGTTGAACTTCGGGATACGCAGTATTTT.

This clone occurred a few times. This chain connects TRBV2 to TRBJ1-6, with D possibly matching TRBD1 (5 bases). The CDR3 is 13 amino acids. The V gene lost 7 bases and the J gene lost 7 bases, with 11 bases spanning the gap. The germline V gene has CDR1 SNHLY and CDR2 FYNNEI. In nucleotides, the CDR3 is TGTGCCAGCAACGGACAACCGAATTCACCCCTCCACTTT. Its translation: CASNGQPNSPLHF.

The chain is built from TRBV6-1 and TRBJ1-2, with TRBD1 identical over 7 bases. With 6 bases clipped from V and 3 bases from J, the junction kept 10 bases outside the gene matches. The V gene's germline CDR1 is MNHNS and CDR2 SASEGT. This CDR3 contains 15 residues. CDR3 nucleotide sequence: TGTGCCAGCAGCTCGCAGGGGGGCCGAGACTATGGCTACACCTTC. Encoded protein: CASSSQGGRDYGYTF.

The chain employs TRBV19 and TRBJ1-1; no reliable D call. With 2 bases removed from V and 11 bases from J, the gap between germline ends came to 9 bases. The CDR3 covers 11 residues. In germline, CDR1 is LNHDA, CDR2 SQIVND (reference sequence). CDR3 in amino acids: CASSIRERAFF. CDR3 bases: TGTGCCAGTAGTATAAGAGAGCGGGCTTTCTTT.

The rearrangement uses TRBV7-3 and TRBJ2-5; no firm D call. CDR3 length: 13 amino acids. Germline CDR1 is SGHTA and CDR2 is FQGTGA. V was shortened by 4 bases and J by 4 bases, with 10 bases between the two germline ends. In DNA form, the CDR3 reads TGTGCCAGCAGCTCATCGGACCTAGAGACCCAGTACTTC. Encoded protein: CASSSSDLETQYF.

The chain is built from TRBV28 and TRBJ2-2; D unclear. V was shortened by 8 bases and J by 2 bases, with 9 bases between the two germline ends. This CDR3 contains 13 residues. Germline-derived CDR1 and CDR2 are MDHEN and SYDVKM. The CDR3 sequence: CASSLLNTGELFF. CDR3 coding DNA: TGTGCCAGCTCCCTCTTAAACACCGGGGAGCTGTTTTTT. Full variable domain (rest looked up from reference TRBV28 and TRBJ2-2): DVKVTQSSRYLVKRTGEKVFLECVQDMDHENMFWYRQDPGLGLRLIYFSYDVKMKEKGDIPEGYSVSREKKERFSLILESASTNQTSMYLCASSLLNTGELFFGEGSRLTVL.

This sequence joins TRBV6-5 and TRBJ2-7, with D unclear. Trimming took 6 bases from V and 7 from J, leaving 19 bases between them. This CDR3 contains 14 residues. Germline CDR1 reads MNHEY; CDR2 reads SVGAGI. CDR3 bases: TGTGCCAGCAGCTCCAGCCGTGTTTCGGGTGAGCAGTACTTC. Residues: CASSSSRVSGEQYF.

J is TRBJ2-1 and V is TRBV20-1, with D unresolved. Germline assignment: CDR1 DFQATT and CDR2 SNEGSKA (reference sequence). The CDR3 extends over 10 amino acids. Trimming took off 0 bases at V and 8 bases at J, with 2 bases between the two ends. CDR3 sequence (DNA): TGCAGTGCTAGAGAGCATGAGCAGTTCTTC. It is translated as CSAREHEQFF.

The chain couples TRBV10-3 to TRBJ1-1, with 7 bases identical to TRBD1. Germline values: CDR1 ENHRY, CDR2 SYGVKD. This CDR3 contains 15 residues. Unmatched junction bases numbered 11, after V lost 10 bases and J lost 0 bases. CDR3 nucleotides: TGTGCCACCACCGACAGGGCCCAAATGAACACTGAAGCTTTCTTT. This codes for CATTDRAQMNTEAFF.

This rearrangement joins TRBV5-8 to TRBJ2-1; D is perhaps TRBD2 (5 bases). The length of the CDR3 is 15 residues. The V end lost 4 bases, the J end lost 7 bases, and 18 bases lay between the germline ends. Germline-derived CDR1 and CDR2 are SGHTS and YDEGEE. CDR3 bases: TGTGCCAGCAGCAATAGCGCGGATCGGTGGAATGAGCAGTTCTTC. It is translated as CASSNSADRWNEQFF.

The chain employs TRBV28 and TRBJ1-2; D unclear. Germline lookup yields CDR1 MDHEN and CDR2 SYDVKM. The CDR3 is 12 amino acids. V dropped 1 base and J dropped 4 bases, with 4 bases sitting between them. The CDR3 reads CASSLFSYGYTF. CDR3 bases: TGTGCCAGCAGTTTATTTAGCTATGGCTACACCTTC.

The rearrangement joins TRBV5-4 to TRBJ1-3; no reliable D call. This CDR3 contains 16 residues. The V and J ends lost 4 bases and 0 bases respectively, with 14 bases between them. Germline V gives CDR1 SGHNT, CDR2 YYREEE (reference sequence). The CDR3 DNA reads TGTGCCAGCAGCCCAAACAGTGCTACCTCTGGAAACACCATATATTTT. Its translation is CASSPNSATSGNTIYF. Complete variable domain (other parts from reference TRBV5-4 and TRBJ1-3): ETGVTQSPTHLIKTRGQQVTLRCSSQSGHNTVSWYQQALGQGPQFIFQYYREEENGRGNFPPRFSGLQFPNYSSELNVNALELDDSALYLCASSPNSATSGNTIYFGEGSWLTVV.

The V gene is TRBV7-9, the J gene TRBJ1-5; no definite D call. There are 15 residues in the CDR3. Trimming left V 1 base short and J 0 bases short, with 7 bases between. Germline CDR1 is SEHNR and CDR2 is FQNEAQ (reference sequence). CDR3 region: CASSLGTVSNQPQHF. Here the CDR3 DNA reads TGTGCCAGCAGCTTAGGCACGGTTAGCAATCAGCCCCAGCATTTT.